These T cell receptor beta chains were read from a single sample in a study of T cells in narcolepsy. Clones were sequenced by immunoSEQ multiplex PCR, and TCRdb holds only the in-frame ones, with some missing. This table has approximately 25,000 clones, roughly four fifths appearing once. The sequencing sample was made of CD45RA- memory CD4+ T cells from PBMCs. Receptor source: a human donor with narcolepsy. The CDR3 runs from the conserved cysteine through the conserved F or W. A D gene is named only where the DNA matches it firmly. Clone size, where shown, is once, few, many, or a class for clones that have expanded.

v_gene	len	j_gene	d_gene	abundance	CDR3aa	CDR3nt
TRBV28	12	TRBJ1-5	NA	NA	CAGGGSDQPQHF	TGTGCCGGCGGGGGATCTGATCAGCCCCAGCATTTT
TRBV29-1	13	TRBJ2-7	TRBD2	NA	CSVVLAGGSEQYF	TGCAGCGTTGTTCTAGCGGGAGGTAGCGAGCAGTACTTC
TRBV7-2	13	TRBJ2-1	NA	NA	CASSDGAYNEQFF	TGTGCCAGCAGCGACGGGGCCTACAATGAGCAGTTCTTC
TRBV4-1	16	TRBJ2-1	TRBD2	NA	CASSQGGGSSYNEQFF	TGCGCCAGCAGCCAAGGAGGCGGGAGCTCCTACAATGAGCAGTTCTTC
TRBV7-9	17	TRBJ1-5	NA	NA	CASSAGTFAGSNQPQHF	TGTGCCAGCAGCGCCGGGACTTTCGCGGGGAGCAATCAGCCCCAGCATTTT
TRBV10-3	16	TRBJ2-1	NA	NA	CAISDLLKSMWNEQFF	TGTGCCATCAGTGATCTACTCAAATCGATGTGGAATGAGCAGTTCTTC
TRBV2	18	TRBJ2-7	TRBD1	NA	CASGQTLRTGMGSYEQYF	TGTGCCAGCGGACAAACTCTTCGGACAGGGATGGGCTCCTACGAGCAGTACTTC
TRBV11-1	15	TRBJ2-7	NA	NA	CASSNAPGADYEQYF	TGTGCCAGCAGCAACGCCCCAGGGGCTGACTACGAGCAGTACTTC
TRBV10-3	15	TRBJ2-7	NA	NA	CAISPNALASYEQYF	TGTGCCATCAGTCCGAATGCTTTAGCGTCCTACGAGCAGTACTTC
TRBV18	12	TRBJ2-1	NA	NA	CASSPLGDEQFF	TGTGCCAGCTCACCACTCGGGGATGAGCAGTTCTTC
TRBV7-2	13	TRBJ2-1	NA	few	CASSDHYYNEQFF	TGTGCCAGCAGCGATCACTACTACAATGAGCAGTTCTTC
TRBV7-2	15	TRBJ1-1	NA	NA	CATFRGGTADTEAFF	TGTGCCACCTTTCGGGGAGGGACGGCGGACACTGAAGCTTTCTTT
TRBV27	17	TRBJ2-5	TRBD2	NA	CASSARGLAGLRETQYF	TGTGCCAGCAGTGCAAGGGGACTAGCGGGTCTAAGGGAGACCCAGTACTTC
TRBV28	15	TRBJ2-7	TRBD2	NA	CASSSSGQGTYEQYF	TGTGCCAGCAGTTCTAGCGGGCAAGGCACCTACGAGCAGTACTTC
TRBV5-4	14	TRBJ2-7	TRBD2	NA	CASSLAGGFGEQYF	TGTGCCAGCAGCCTAGCGGGAGGGTTCGGCGAGCAGTACTTC
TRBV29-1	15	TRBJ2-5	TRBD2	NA	CSVDEFGRARETQYF	TGCAGCGTAGATGAGTTCGGGAGGGCCCGGGAGACCCAGTACTTC
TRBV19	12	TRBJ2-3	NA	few	CASTGAARTQYF	TGTGCCAGTACTGGGGCAGCACGTACGCAGTATTTT
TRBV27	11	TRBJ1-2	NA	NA	CASSEGYGYTF	TGTGCCAGCAGCGAAGGATATGGCTACACCTTC
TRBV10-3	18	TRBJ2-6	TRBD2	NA	CAISVASGTLTGANVLTF	TGTGCCATCAGTGTTGCTAGCGGGACACTTACTGGGGCCAACGTCCTGACTTTC
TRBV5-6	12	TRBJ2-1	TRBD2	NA	CASSRSGREQFF	TGTGCCAGCAGCCGTAGCGGGAGGGAGCAGTTCTTC
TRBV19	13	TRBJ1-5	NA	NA	CASSIDGGQPQHF	TGTGCCAGTAGTATCGATGGCGGTCAGCCCCAGCATTTT
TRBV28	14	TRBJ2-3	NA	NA	CATLDGARRSTQYF	TGTGCCACCTTGGACGGCGCGAGGAGGAGTACGCAGTATTTT